This T cell receptor beta chain is from a study of human T cells and chemical hapten exposure. Study-wide context: Patients, mostly women, had alopecia areata, alopecia totalis or alopecia universalis.

CDR3 length: 15 amino acids. V lost 6 bases and J 2 bases, leaving 17 bases between the germline ends. TCRdb reprocessed the RACE reads via MiXCR and lists one record per CDR3 protein. The data show approximately 100,000 distinct CDR3 sequences, 9.5% to 15% seen once. Time point here: pre-sensitization, week 0. The treatment: therapeutic diphenylcyclopropenone sensitization with weekly scalp DPC. Only a few counts were recorded for this clonotype. The source is a woman in her 50s with alopecia areata. Some clones in this sample may be carry-over from other donors' samples. The specimen comprised whole blood, sampled in connection with sensitization to the hapten diphenylcyclopropenone (DPC). The rearrangement joins TRBV12-3 or TRBV12-4 to TRBJ2-7, with TRBD2 as a possible D gene (7 bases). In DNA, the CDR3 is TGTGCCAGCAGGCGGACTGCGGGGGCTGCCTACGAGCAGTACTTC. Protein: CASRRTAGAAYEQYF.